The clone carrying this TCR beta chain was observed at least ten times. The sample is drawn from a study of blood T cells in healthy people across ages. V gave up 6 bases and J gave up 5 bases; unmatched junction bases: 6. The V gene's germline CDR1 is MNHEY and CDR2 SVGAGI. The CDR3 runs 14 residues. Russia was home to the donors, healthy Caucasian individuals aged roughly 6 to 95. The authors ran a second PCR of about 6 to 11 cycles using a sample-barcoded 5' primer and a J-beta primer mix. One entry per CDR3 protein results from TCRdb running MiXCR on the 5' RACE reads. The data contain about 1 million distinct CDR3 sequences, 40% to 45% of them singletons.

The chain has TRBV6-5 and TRBJ2-5; 10 positions match TRBD1. The source is a woman aged 55-70 years in good health. Specimen: blood. CDR3 in DNA: TGTGCCAGCAGCTTGACAGGGGGCGAGGAGACCCAGTACTTC. Amino acids: CASSLTGGEETQYF.